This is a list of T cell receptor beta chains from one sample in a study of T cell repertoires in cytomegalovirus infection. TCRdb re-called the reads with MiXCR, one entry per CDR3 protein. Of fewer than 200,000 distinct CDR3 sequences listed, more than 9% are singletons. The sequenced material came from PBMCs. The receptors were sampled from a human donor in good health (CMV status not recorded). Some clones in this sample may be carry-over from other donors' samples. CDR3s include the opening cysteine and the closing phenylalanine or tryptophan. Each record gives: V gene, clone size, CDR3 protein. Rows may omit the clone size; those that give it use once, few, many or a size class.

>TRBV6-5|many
CASSSSGGKTQYF
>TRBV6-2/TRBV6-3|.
CASNEETGPSGNTIYF
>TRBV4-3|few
CASSQDLTSVLEQFF
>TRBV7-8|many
CASSYGSGELFF
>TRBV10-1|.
CASSELRDGYEQYF
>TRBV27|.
CASSFSRGRYNEQFF
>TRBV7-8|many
CASSLRGSSGGFEQFF
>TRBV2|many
CASMEGTNEKLFF
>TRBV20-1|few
CSARDPLAGSYNEQFF
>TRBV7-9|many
CASKKTGDTYEQYF